This TCR beta chain was identified during a study of CD8 T cells in ankylosing spondylitis. It was by quantitative 5'-RACE with molecular barcodes that TCR beta libraries were made. Via MiXCR, TCRdb re-called the 5' RACE reads, giving one row per CDR3 protein. The table shows approximately 150,000 distinct CDR3 sequences, with 25% to 35% occurring only once. Study-wide results and caveats: Relatively scarce in peripheral blood, disease-linked clones were CD8+. From matched ankylosing spondylitis synovial fluid, disease-linked clones were reportedly recovered at significantly enriched levels.

This CDR3 is 14 amino acids long. Germline V lookup: CDR1 DFQATT, CDR2 SNEGSKA (reference sequence). With respect to this clonotype: Its specificity is not known.

Sequenced input: synovial fluid, either unsorted or a sorted T cell fraction (not recorded which). The chain joins TRBV20-1 to TRBJ2-1; 16 bases match TRBD2. This receptor was taken from a male donor with ankylosing spondylitis. The CDR3 loop reads CGGLAGGPGNEQFF. CDR3 bases: TGCGGGGGACTAGCGGGAGGGCCCGGCAATGAGCAGTTCTTC.